This TCR beta chain was retrieved from a study of T cell responses to AZD1222 COVID-19 vaccine. Only in-frame clones appear in the TCRdb table, and some are missing; sequencing was by immunoSEQ multiplex PCR. Of about 160,000 clones listed, roughly 90% are singletons. Sequences were derived from peripheral blood, sampled 28 days after the second AZD1222 dose. The source of this sequence is an adult who received the AZD1222 COVID-19 vaccine.

The CDR3 loop is CASSQTGYNEQFF. The CDR3 DNA follows: TGTGCCAGCAGCCAAACAGGCTACAATGAGCAGTTCTTC. The chain uses TRBV14 and TRBJ2-1; a possible D gene is TRBD1 (5 bases). Between the trimmed V and J ends, which lost 2 bases and 3 bases, there was a span of 5 bases. The CDR3 consists of 13 residues. In germline, CDR1 is SGHDN, CDR2 FVKESK.